The 11 T cell receptor beta chains below all came from one sample that was sequenced in a study of blood T cell repertoires in COVID-19. Repertoires were generated with immunoSEQ multiplex PCR, while TCRdb's copy carries only in-frame clones and drops some. The repertoire has tens of thousands of clones, approximately 80% of them found once; the top ten carry roughly 12%. Sequencing used peripheral blood. The receptors were gathered from a human donor in a cohort sampled during active COVID-19.

The chain employs TRBV29-1 and TRBJ2-7, with 13 bases matching TRBD2. V lost 7 bases to trimming and J lost 6 bases; unmatched junction nucleotides: 6. Germline CDR1 is SQVTM and CDR2 is ANQGSEA. CDR3 length: 13 residues. In nucleotides, the CDR3 is TGCAGCGCCCGACTAGCGGGGGGAAGCGAGCAGTACTTC. As protein: CSARLAGGSEQYF.

The V and J genes are TRBV30 and TRBJ1-6; 8 positions match TRBD1. Germline V lookup: CDR1 GTSNPN, CDR2 SVGIG (reference sequence). This CDR3 contains 14 residues. The trim removed 2 bases at V and 7 bases at J, leaving 4 bases unmatched. The CDR3 loop reads CAWSSGTGNSPLHF. In DNA, the CDR3 is TGTGCCTGGAGTTCCGGGACAGGAAATTCACCCCTCCACTTT.

The genes are TRBV6-5 and TRBJ2-7; D unresolved. V lost 2 bases to trimming and J lost 0 bases, with 8 bases between them. Germline CDR1 and CDR2: MNHEY and SVGAGI. The CDR3 sequence is 14 residues long. For the CDR3, the DNA is TGTGCCAGCAGTTACCAGTCTAGCTCCTACGAGCAGTACTTC. Encoded protein: CASSYQSSSYEQYF.

The CDR3 sequence: CASSLQGGHTEAFF. The CDR3 nucleotides are TGTGCCAGCAGCCTGCAGGGTGGTCACACTGAAGCTTTCTTT. The chain recombines TRBV5-4 with TRBJ1-1; possible D gene TRBD1, 5 bases. Germline V lookup: CDR1 SGHNT, CDR2 YYREEE (reference sequence). V lost 4 bases and J 3 bases, leaving 13 bases between the germline ends. There are 14 residues in the CDR3.

The chain uses TRBV30 and TRBJ1-2; TRBD1 is a possible D gene (6 bases). The CDR3 is 12 amino acids. Per germline, CDR1 GTSNPN and CDR2 SVGIG (reference sequence). Trimming left V 0 bases short and J 5 bases short, with 7 bases between. The CDR3 region is CAWSVGGYGYTF. As DNA, the CDR3 is TGTGCCTGGAGTGTAGGGGGATATGGCTACACCTTC.

This chain joins TRBV27 and TRBJ2-5; 9 nucleotides match TRBD1. The trim removed 5 bases at V and 4 bases at J, leaving 8 bases unmatched. Germline assignment: CDR1 MNHEY and CDR2 SMNVEV (reference sequence). CDR3 length: 15 residues. The CDR3 loop is CASSLSGTGPETQYF. CDR3 coding DNA: TGTGCCAGCAGTCTCTCCGGGACAGGGCCAGAGACCCAGTACTTC.

As DNA, the CDR3 is TGTGCCAGCAGCCCTCCGGGAGTGGGCCAAGAGACCCAGTACTTC. It translates to CASSPPGVGQETQYF. The chain recombines TRBV7-2 with TRBJ2-5, with D maybe TRBD2 (6 bases). The CDR3 consists of 15 residues. The ends were cut back, 5 bases at V and 1 base at J, with 14 bases in the middle. CDR1 SGHTA and CDR2 FQGNSA come from the germline V gene.

The V gene is TRBV9, the J gene TRBJ2-1, with 14 bases fitting TRBD2. The germline gives CDR1 SGDLS, CDR2 YYNGEE. The CDR3 contains 15 residues. The V gene end was trimmed by 4 bases and the J gene end by 10 bases; junction bases not matched to a gene: 7. CDR3 protein: CASSPGTSGSQEQFF. The CDR3 nucleotides are TGTGCCAGCAGCCCAGGGACTAGCGGGAGCCAAGAGCAGTTCTTC.

V and J are TRBV2 and TRBJ2-5, with unresolved D. Germline CDR1 and CDR2: SNHLY and FYNNEI. The CDR3 is made up of 14 amino acids. Trimming pared 6 bases from V and 5 bases from J, leaving 16 bases between. CDR3 protein: CASSPPRGMETQYF. DNA of the CDR3: TGTGCCAGCAGCCCCCCGCGAGGAATGGAGACCCAGTACTTC.

J is TRBJ2-1 and V is TRBV6-2 or TRBV6-3; D remains ambiguous. There are 14 residues in the CDR3. The V end was cut by 5 bases, the J end by 9 bases, with 17 bases between. The V gene's germline CDR1 is MNHEY and CDR2 SVGEGT. The CDR3 DNA sequence: TGTGCCAGCAGTAACCGACCGCGGATAGGTGAGCAGTTCTTC. Translated: CASSNRPRIGEQFF.

The rearrangement links TRBV6-2 or TRBV6-3 to TRBJ2-3; 7 bases map to TRBD2. V dropped 2 bases and J dropped 1; count of bases not matched to a gene: 0. This CDR3 contains 14 residues. CDR1 MNHEY and CDR2 SVGEGT come from the germline V gene. DNA for the CDR3: TGTGCCAGCAGTTACGGGGGGGGCACAGATACGCAGTATTTT. Translation: CASSYGGGTDTQYF.